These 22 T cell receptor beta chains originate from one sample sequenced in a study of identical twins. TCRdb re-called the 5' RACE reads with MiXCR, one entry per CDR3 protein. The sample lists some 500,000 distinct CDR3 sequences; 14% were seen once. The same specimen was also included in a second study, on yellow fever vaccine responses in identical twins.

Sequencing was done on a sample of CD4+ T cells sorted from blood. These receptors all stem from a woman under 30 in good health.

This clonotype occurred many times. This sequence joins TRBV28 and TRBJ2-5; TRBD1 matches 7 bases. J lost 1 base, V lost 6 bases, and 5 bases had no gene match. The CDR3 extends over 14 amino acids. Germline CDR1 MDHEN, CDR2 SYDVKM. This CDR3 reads CASSLGGRQETQYF. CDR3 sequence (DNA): TGTGCCAGCAGCTTAGGGGGCCGCCAAGAGACCCAGTACTTC.

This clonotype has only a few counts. This chain's CDR3 is CASSPTPGQGPYEQYF. The CDR3 DNA reads as TGTGCCAGCAGCCCCACACCGGGACAGGGTCCCTACGAGCAGTACTTC. This rearrangement joins TRBV2 to TRBJ2-7; 9 bases map to TRBD1. The CDR3 loop spans 16 amino acids. In germline, CDR1 is SNHLY, CDR2 FYNNEI. Trimming took 6 bases from V and 2 from J; bases not matched to a gene: 11.

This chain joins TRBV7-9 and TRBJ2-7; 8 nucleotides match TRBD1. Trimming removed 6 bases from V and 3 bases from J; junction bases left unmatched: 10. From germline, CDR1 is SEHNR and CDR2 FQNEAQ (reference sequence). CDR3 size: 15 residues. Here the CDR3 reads CASSSGQGLGYEQYF. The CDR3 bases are TGTGCCAGCAGTTCCGGACAGGGCTTGGGCTACGAGCAGTACTTC. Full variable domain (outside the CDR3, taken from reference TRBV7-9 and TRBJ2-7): DTGVSQNPRHKITKRGQNVTFRCDPISEHNRLYWYRQTLGQGPEFLTYFQNEAQLEKSRLLSDRFSAERPKGSFSTLEIQRTEQGDSAMYLCASSSGQGLGYEQYFGPGTRLTVT.

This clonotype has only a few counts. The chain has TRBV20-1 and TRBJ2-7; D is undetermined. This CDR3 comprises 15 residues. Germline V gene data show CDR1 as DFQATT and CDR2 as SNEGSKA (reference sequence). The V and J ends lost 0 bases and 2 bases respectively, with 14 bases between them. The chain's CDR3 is CSARDLGTRAYEQYF. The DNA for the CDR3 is TGCAGTGCTAGAGATTTGGGTACACGAGCCTACGAGCAGTACTTC.

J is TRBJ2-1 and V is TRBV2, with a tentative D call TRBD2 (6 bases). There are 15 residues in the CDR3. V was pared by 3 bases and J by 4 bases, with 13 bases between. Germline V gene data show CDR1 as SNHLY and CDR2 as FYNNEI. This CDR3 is CASSEARERYNEQFF. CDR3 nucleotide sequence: TGTGCCAGCAGTGAGGCTCGGGAGAGGTACAATGAGCAGTTCTTC.

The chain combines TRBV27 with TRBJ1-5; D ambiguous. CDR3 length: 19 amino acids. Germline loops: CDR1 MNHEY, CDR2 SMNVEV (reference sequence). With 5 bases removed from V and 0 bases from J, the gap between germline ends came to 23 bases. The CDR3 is CASSPLSILHDHSNQPQHF. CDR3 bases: TGTGCCAGCAGTCCCCTGTCAATACTACACGACCATAGCAATCAGCCCCAGCATTTT.

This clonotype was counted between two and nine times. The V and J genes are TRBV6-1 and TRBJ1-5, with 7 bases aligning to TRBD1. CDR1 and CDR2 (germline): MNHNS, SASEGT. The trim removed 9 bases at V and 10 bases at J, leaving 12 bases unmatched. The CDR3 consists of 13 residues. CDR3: CASRDSLNEPQHF. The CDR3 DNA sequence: TGTGCCAGTAGGGACAGCCTTAATGAACCCCAGCATTTT.

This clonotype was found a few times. The CDR3 loop is CASSVDLNTEAFF. The CDR3 nucleotides are TGTGCCAGCAGTGTCGATTTGAACACTGAAGCTTTCTTT. The V gene is TRBV2, the J gene TRBJ1-1; D gene ambiguous. V lost 4 bases and J 0 bases, leaving 6 bases between the germline ends. Germline lookup yields CDR1 SNHLY and CDR2 FYNNEI. The CDR3 length is 13 residues.

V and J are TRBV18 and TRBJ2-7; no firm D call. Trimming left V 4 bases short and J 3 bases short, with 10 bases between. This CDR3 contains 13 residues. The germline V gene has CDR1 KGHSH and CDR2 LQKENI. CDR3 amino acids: CASSLNMVYEQYF. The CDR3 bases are TGTGCCAGCTCACTTAACATGGTCTACGAGCAGTACTTC.

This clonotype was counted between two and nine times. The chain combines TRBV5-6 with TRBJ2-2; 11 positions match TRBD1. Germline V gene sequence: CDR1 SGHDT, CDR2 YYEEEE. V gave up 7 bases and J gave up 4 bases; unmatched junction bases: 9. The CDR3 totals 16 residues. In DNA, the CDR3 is TGTGCCAGCCTACCGCGGGACAGGGGGATCACCGGGGAGCTGTTTTTT. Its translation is CASLPRDRGITGELFF.

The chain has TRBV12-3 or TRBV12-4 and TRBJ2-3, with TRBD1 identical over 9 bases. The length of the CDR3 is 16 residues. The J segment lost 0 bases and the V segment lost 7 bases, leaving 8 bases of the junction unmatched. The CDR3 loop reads CASTTAGTGSTDTQYF. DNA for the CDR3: TGTGCCAGCACTACCGCCGGGACAGGGAGCACAGATACGCAGTATTTT.

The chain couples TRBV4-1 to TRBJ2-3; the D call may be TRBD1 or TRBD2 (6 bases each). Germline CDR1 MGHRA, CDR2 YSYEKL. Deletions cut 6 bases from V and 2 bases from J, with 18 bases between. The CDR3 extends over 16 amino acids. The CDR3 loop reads CASRGGSGLLTDTQYF. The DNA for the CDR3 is TGCGCCAGCAGAGGGGGATCGGGACTTCTCACAGATACGCAGTATTTT.

The CDR3 DNA follows: TGTGCCAGCAGACCCGGCGGGACAGTGACTTACGAGCAGTACTTC. This translates into CASRPGGTVTYEQYF. This chain uses TRBV28 with TRBJ2-7; D perhaps matches TRBD1 (7 bases). Germline values: CDR1 MDHEN, CDR2 SYDVKM. The CDR3 has 15 residues. V was shortened by 6 bases and J by 4 bases, with 19 bases between the two germline ends.

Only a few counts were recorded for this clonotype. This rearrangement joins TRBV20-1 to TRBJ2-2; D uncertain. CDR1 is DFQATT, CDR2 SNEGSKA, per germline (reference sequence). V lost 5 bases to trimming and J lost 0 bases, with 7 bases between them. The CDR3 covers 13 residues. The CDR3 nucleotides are TGCAGTGCTGCAAGGGCGAACACCGGGGAGCTGTTTTTT. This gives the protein CSAARANTGELFF.

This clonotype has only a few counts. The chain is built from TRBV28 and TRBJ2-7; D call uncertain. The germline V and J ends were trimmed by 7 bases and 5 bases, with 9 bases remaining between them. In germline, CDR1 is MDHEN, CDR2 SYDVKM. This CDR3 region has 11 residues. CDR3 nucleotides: TGTGCCAGCACCGATTTCCACGAGCAGTACTTC. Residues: CASTDFHEQYF.

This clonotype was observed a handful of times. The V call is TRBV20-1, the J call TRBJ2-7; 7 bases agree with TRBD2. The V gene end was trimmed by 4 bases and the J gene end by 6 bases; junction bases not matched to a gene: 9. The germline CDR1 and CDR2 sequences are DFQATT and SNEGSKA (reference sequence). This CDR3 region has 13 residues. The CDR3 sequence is CSATSGMAREQYF. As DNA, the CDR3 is TGCAGTGCTACAAGCGGGATGGCCCGCGAGCAGTACTTC.

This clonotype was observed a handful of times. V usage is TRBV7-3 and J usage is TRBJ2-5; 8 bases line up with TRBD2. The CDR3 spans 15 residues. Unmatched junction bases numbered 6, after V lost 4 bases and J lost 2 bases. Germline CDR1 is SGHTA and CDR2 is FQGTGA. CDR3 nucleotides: TGTGCCAGCAGCTCAGGACTAGCTCTTCAAGAGACCCAGTACTTC. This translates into CASSSGLALQETQYF. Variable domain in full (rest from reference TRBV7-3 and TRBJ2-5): GAGVSQTPSNKVTEKGKYVELRCDPISGHTALYWYRQSLGQGPEFLIYFQGTGAADDSGLPNDRFFAVRPEGSVSTLKIQRTERGDSAVYLCASSSGLALQETQYFGPGTRLLVL.

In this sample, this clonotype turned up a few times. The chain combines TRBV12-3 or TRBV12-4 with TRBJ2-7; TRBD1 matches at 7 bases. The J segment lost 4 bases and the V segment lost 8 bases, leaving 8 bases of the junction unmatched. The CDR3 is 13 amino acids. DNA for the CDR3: TGTGCCAGCTCGGTACAGGGGTGGTACGAGCAGTACTTC. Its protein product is CASSVQGWYEQYF.

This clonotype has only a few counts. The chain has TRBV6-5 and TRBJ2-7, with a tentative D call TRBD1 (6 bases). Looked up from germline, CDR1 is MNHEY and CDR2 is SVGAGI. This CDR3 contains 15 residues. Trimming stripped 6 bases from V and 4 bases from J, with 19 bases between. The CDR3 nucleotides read TGTGCCAGCAGATTACAGGGTGGTGGGTGGTACGAGCAGTACTTC. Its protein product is CASRLQGGGWYEQYF.

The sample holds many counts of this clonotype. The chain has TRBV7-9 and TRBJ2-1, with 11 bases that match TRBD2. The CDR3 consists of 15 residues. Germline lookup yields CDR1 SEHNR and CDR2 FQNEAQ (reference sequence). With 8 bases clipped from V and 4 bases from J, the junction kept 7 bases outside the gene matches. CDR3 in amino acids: CASSTTSGKYNEQFF. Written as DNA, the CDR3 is TGTGCCAGCTCCACGACTAGCGGGAAATACAATGAGCAGTTCTTC.

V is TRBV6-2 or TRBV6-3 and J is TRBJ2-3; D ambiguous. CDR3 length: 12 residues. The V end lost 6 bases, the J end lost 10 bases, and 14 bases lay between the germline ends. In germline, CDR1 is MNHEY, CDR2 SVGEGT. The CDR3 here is CASSEARPPQYF. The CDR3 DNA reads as TGTGCCAGCAGCGAGGCAAGACCCCCGCAGTATTTT.

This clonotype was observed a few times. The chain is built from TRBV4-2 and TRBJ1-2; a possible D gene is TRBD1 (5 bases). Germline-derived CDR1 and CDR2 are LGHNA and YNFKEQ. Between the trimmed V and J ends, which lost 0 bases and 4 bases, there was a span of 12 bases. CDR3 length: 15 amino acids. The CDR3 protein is CASSQDSSGTYGYTF. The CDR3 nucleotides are TGTGCCAGCAGCCAAGATAGTTCCGGGACCTATGGCTACACCTTC.